The clone carrying this T cell receptor beta chain was recorded a few times. What it binds is not known. Researchers built TCR beta libraries using quantitative 5'-RACE with molecular barcodes. TCRdb re-derived calls from the 5' RACE reads in MiXCR, one entry per CDR3 protein. The sample has roughly 450,000 distinct CDR3 sequences, around 26% seen once. The CDR3 runs to 16 residues. V trimming: 5 bases; J trimming: 5 bases; junction bases outside the gene matches: 11. The sample belongs to a study of CD8 T cells in ankylosing spondylitis. Findings and caveats of the study: Relatively rare in peripheral blood, disease-linked clones were also CD8+. Disease-linked clones reportedly showed significant enrichment in matched ankylosing spondylitis synovial fluid. What appeared characteristic of ankylosing spondylitis blood was a TCR beta motif of eight or nine highly homologous variants. Some of these motif variants have turned up before, in reports on reactive arthritis synovial fluid and blood.

The specimen sequenced was blood, either unsorted or a sorted T cell fraction (not recorded which). The rearrangement links TRBV12-3 or TRBV12-4 to TRBJ2-7; 11 nucleotides line up with TRBD2. This receptor was identified in a male donor with ankylosing spondylitis. CDR3: CASSPVLIAGGDEQYF. Here the CDR3 DNA reads TGTGCCAGCAGTCCCGTCTTAATAGCGGGAGGGGACGAGCAGTACTTC.